Here is one T cell receptor beta chain with its context. What it binds is not known. Germline loops: CDR1 SEHNR, CDR2 FQNEAQ (reference sequence). The length of the CDR3 is 16 residues. J was trimmed by 6 bases and V by 5 bases; bases with no gene match: 11. This specimen comes from a study of graft-versus-host responses after intestinal transplantation. Sequencing was performed with immunoSEQ multiplex PCR; in TCRdb, only in-frame clones are kept and a portion is missing. The data show some 90,000 clones, roughly 90% seen once. The chain has TRBV7-9 and TRBJ2-3, with 10 bases aligning to TRBD2. The sequence derives from a human donor who received an intestinal transplant. The sequenced sample was unstimulated CD4+ T cells sorted from spleen or lymph node cells, obtained before intestinal transplant. CDR3 DNA: TGTGCCAGCAGCGCCGTAGCGGGGGGACCTTGGGATACGCAGTATTTT. Its translation: CASSAVAGGPWDTQYF.